This T cell receptor (beta chain) was profiled in a study of T cell responses to AZD1222 COVID-19 vaccine. Study-level results: Reportedly, nearly half of unique spike TCRs recognized epitopes outside B.1.351/B.1.1.7 mutations. The donor cohort was predominantly white British with a female majority, and clonal diversity may have been underestimated. Spike was spanned by vaccine-associated CD4 TCRs, with dominance at 160-218 and 743-854. Sampled repertoires all dated from after the peak T cell response.

Concerning this clone itself: Its antigen remains unknown.

TCRdb's table, derived via immunoSEQ multiplex PCR, lists solely in-frame clones and lacks some. Of 100,000 to 150,000 clones listed, 75% to 90% were seen once; the top ten hold 1.5%. The source material was peripheral blood, sampled on day 0 of AZD1222 vaccination. This receptor was identified in an adult in good health.

The CDR3 region is CASSAATGTGGYEQYF. In DNA, the CDR3 is TGTGCCAGCAGCGCAGCCACCGGGACAGGGGGATACGAGCAGTACTTC. V is TRBV7-6 and J is TRBJ2-7; 11 nucleotides match TRBD1. The CDR3 runs 16 residues. Looked up from germline, CDR1 is SGHVS and CDR2 is FNYEAQ. V was clipped by 5 bases and J by 4 bases; unmatched bases: 10. Variable domain in full (rest from reference TRBV7-6 and TRBJ2-7): GAGVSQSPRYKVTKRGQDVALRCDPISGHVSLYWYRQALGQGPEFLTYFNYEAQQDKSGLPNDRFSAERPEGSISTLTIQRTEQRDSAMYRCASSAATGTGGYEQYFGPGTRLTVT.